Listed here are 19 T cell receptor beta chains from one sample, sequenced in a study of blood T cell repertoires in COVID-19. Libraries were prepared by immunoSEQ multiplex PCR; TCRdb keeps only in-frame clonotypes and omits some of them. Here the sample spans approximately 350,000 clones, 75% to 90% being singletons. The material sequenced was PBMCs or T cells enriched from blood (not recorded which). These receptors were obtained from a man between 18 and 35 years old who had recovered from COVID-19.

For the CDR3, the DNA is TGTGCCAGCAGCTTAGAGTTAGCGGGGGAGCACACCGGGGAGCTGTTTTTT. This codes for CASSLELAGEHTGELFF. The V call is TRBV7-9, the J call TRBJ2-2; 9 bases align to TRBD2. CDR1 is SEHNR, CDR2 FQNEAQ, per germline (reference sequence). The V segment lost 1 base and the J segment 3 bases; nucleotides outside the gene matches: 6. This CDR3 region has 17 residues.

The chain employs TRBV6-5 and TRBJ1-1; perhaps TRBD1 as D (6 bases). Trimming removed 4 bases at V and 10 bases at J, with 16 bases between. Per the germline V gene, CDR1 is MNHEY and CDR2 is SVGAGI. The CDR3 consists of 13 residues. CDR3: CASSSSAGRGAFF. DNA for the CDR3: TGTGCCAGCAGTTCCTCCGCGGGCAGGGGAGCTTTCTTT.

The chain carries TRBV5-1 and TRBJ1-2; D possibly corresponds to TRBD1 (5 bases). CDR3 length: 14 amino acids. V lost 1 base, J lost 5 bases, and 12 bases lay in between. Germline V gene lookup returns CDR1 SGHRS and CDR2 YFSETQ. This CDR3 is CASSLNGGPYGYTF. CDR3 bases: TGCGCCAGCAGCTTGAACGGGGGACCTTATGGCTACACCTTC.

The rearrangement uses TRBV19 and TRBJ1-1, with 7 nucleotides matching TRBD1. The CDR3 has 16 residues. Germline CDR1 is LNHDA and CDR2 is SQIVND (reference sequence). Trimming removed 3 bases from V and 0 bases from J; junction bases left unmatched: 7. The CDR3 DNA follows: TGTGCCAGTAGTATTTACAACAGGGGAATGAACACTGAAGCTTTCTTT. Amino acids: CASSIYNRGMNTEAFF.

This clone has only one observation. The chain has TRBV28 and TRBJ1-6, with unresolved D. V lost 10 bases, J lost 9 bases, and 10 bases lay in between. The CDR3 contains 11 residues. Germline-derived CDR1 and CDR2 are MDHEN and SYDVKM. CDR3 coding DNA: TGTGCCACGTATGCGGGTTCACCCCTCCACTTT. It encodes CATYAGSPLHF.

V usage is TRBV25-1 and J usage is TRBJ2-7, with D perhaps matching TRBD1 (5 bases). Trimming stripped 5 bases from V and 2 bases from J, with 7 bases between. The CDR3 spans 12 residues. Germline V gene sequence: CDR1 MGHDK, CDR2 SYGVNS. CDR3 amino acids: CASSPGTYEQYF. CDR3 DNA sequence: TGTGCCAGCAGTCCAGGGACCTACGAGCAGTACTTC.

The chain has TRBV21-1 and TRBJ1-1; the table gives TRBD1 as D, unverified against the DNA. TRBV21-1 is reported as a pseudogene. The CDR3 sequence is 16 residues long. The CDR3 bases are TGTGCCAGCAGCAAATCCCTGGGCAGTGCCCACACTGAAGCTTTCTTT. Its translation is CASSKSLGSAHTEAFF.

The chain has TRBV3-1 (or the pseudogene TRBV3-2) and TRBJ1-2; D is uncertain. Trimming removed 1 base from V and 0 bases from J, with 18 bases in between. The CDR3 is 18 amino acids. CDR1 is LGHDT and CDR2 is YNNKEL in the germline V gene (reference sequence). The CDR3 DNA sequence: TGTGCCAGCAGCCAAGGGTCAAGAGGGAGTTTATCTAACTATGGCTACACCTTC. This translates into CASSQGSRGSLSNYGYTF.

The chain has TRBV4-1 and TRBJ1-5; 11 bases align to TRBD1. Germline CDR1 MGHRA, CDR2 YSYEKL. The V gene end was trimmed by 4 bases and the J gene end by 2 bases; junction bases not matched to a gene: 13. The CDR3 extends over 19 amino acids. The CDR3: CASSRFGTGGSAGNQPQHF. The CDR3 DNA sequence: TGCGCCAGCAGCCGATTTGGGACAGGGGGAAGCGCAGGCAATCAGCCCCAGCATTTT.

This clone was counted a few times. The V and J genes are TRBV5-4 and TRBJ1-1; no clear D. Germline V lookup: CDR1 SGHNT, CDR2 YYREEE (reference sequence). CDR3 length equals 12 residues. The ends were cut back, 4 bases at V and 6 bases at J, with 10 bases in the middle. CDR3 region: CASSPGSPEAFF. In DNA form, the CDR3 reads TGTGCCAGCAGCCCGGGGAGCCCTGAAGCTTTCTTT.

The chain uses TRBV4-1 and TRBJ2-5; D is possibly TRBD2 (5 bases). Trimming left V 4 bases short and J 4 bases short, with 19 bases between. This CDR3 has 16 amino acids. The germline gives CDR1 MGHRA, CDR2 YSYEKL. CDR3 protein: CASSPLLSGPPETQYF. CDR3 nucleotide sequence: TGCGCCAGCAGCCCGTTGTTGAGCGGACCTCCAGAGACCCAGTACTTC.

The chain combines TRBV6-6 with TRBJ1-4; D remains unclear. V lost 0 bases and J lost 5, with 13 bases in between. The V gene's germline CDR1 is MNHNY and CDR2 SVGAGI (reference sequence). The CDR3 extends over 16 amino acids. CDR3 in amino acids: CASSYSRPDSNEKLFF. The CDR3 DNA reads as TGTGCCAGCAGTTACTCGAGGCCGGACTCGAATGAAAAACTGTTTTTT.

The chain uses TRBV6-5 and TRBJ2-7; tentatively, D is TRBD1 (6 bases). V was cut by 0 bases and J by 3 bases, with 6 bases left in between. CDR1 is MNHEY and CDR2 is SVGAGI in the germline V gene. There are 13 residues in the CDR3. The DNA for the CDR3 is TGTGCCAGCAGTTACTCGGACAGCTACGAGCAGTACTTC. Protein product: CASSYSDSYEQYF.

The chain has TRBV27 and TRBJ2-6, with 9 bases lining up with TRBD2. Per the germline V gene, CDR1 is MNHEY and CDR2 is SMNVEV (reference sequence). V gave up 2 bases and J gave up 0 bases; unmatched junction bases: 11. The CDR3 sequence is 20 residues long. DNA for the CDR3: TGTGCCAGCAGTTTAAAGGCATCGGCGGGAGGGCTCTCTGGGGCCAACGTCCTGACTTTC. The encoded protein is CASSLKASAGGLSGANVLTF.

The CDR3 DNA is TGCGCCAGCGGACAGGGAGTCGGGGAGCTGTTTTTT. The encoded protein is CASGQGVGELFF. This chain connects TRBV5-1 to TRBJ2-2; 8 nucleotides agree with TRBD1. V gave up 7 bases and J gave up 7 bases; unmatched junction bases: 3. The CDR3 contains 12 residues. Germline assignment: CDR1 SGHRS and CDR2 YFSETQ.

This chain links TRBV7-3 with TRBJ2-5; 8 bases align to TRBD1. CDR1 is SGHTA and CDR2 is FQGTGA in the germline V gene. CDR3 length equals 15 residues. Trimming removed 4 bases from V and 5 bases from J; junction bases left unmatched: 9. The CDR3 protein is CASSSTGGRGETQYF. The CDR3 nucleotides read TGTGCCAGCAGCTCTACAGGGGGTAGGGGCGAGACCCAGTACTTC.

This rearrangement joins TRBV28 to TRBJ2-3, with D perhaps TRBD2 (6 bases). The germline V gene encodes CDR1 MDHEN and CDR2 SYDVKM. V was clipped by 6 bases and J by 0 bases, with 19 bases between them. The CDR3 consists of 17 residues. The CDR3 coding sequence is TGTGCCAGCAGCCTCCGGGGGTTCCTGTCTAGCACAGATACGCAGTATTTT. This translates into CASSLRGFLSSTDTQYF.

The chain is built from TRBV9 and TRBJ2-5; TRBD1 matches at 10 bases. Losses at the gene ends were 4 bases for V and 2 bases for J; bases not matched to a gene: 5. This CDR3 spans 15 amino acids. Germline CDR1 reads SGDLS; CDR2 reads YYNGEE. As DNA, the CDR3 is TGTGCCAGCAGCCCAAGGGACAGGGGTCAAGAGACCCAGTACTTC. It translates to CASSPRDRGQETQYF.

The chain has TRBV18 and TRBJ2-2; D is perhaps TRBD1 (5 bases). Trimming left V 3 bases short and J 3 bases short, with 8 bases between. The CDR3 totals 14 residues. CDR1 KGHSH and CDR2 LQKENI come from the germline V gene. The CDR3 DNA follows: TGTGCCAGCTCACCCCTAGGGGACACCGGGGAGCTGTTTTTT. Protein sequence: CASSPLGDTGELFF. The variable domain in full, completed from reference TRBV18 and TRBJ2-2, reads NAGVMQNPRHLVRRRGQEARLRCSPMKGHSHVYWYRQLPEEGLKFMVYLQKENIIDESGMPKERFSAEFPKEGPSILRIQQVVRGDSAAYFCASSPLGDTGELFFGEGSRLTVL.